A single sample is the source of the 23 T cell receptor beta chains below, sequenced in a study of T-cell reconstitution after alpha-beta-depleted transplantation in children. TCRbeta library preparation incorporated unique molecular identifiers. MiXCR, applied by TCRdb to the PCR reads, yields one record per CDR3 protein. The sample includes 330,000 or so distinct CDR3 sequences, 10% of them seen just once. Source: PBMCs, taken before TCRalphabeta/CD19-depleted stem cell transplant. The receptors were gathered from a boy younger than two with acute myeloid leukemia, due to receive a stem cell transplant.

V usage is TRBV29-1 and J usage is TRBJ1-5, with D uncertain. This CDR3 has 13 amino acids. Trimming cost V 6 bases and J 13 bases, with 22 bases left between them. The V gene's germline CDR1 is SQVTM and CDR2 ANQGSEA. Written as DNA, the CDR3 is TGCAGCGTCGCCCCCAATCTAGTGGGAATTCAGCATTTT. Protein product: CSVAPNLVGIQHF.

On this clonotype itself: This clone may be a read error of a much larger clone one base away. V usage is TRBV5-1 and J usage is TRBJ2-5; the D is unclear. The CDR3 runs to 15 residues. CDR1 SGHRS and CDR2 YFSETQ come from the germline V gene. V dropped 1 base and J dropped 4 bases, with 14 bases sitting between them. The CDR3 region is CASSLNRPKGETQYF. The CDR3 nucleotides read TGCGCCAGCAGCTTGAACCGACCCAAAGGAGAGACCCAGTACTTC.

This clonotype has just a few counts. The V call is TRBV11-2, the J call TRBJ2-1; possibly TRBD1 for D (6 bases). V was shortened by 1 base and J by 3 bases, with 10 bases between the two germline ends. Per germline, CDR1 SGHAT and CDR2 FQNNGV. The CDR3 spans 15 residues. Here the CDR3 DNA reads TGTGCCAGCAGCTTAGTCCAGGGGTACTACAATGAGCAGTTCTTC. It encodes CASSLVQGYYNEQFF.

Turning to this clonotype: At one end the junction does not follow the germline gene, possibly because of a read error. The chain combines TRBV7-1 with TRBJ2-7; TRBD1 agrees at 7 bases. TRBV7-1 has ORF status, its function being uncertain. The CDR3 runs 14 residues. CDR3 DNA sequence: TGTGCCATCAGCTCCCCGGGGACAGTCTACGAGCAGTACTTC. Protein: CAISSPGTVYEQYF.

There are many counts of this clonotype. This chain links TRBV5-1 with TRBJ1-1; TRBD1 is a possible D gene (5 bases). Trimming left V 2 bases short and J 1 base short, with 9 bases between. Germline CDR1 reads SGHRS; CDR2 reads YFSETQ. The CDR3 is 14 amino acids. This CDR3 is CASSFRDGNTEAFF. The CDR3 nucleotides are TGCGCCAGCAGCTTTAGGGACGGGAACACTGAAGCTTTCTTT.

This clonotype was found a few times. This chain uses TRBV10-3 with TRBJ2-5, with unresolved D. Germline V lookup: CDR1 ENHRY, CDR2 SYGVKD. The V and J ends lost 6 bases and 5 bases respectively, with 7 bases between them. CDR3 length: 11 residues. The DNA for the CDR3 is TGTGCCATCAGGTCCACTGAGACCCAGTACTTC. Amino acid sequence: CAIRSTETQYF.

This clonotype was seen many times. The chain carries TRBV12-3 or TRBV12-4 and TRBJ1-2, with D possibly TRBD1 on 5 matching bases. V was pared by 1 base and J by 4 bases, with 13 bases between. This CDR3 region has 15 residues. The CDR3 protein is CASSLGAAGAYGYTF. In nucleotides, the CDR3 is TGTGCCAGCAGTTTAGGGGCAGCCGGGGCCTATGGCTACACCTTC.

Written as DNA, the CDR3 is TGTGCCAGCAGGACAGGGGGCGAGCAGTACTTC. It codes for CASRTGGEQYF. The J gene is TRBJ2-7, the V gene TRBV6-6; the match to TRBD1 covers 9 bases. V dropped 6 bases and J dropped 6; count of bases not matched to a gene: 0. Germline-derived CDR1 and CDR2 are MNHNY and SVGAGI (reference sequence). This CDR3 spans 11 amino acids.

This clonotype has a handful of counts. The chain has TRBV30 and TRBJ2-7; D uncertain. The germline V gene encodes CDR1 GTSNPN and CDR2 SVGIG (reference sequence). The CDR3 sequence is 12 residues long. Trimming stripped 0 bases from V and 6 bases from J, with 9 bases between. The DNA of the CDR3 is TGTGCCTGGAGTGTAGGGCCCGTCGAGCAGTACTTC. This translates into CAWSVGPVEQYF.

This clonotype was detected ten times or more. V and J are TRBV15 and TRBJ1-5, with 10 bases matching TRBD1. In germline, CDR1 is LNHNV, CDR2 YYDKDF (reference sequence). V lost 0 bases, J lost 5 bases, and 4 bases stayed unmatched. This CDR3 spans 16 amino acids. The CDR3 DNA sequence: TGTGCCACCAGCAGAGATCTGGGGACAGGGGATCAGCCCCAGCATTTT. As protein: CATSRDLGTGDQPQHF.

This clonotype came up many times. This chain connects TRBV20-1 to TRBJ1-1; D ambiguous. V dropped 3 bases and J dropped 6 bases, with 11 bases sitting between them. There are 12 residues in the CDR3. Germline CDR1 and CDR2: DFQATT and SNEGSKA (reference sequence). The CDR3 spells CSARSTYSEAFF. The CDR3 nucleotides are TGCAGTGCTAGGTCAACATACTCTGAAGCTTTCTTT.

This clonotype occurred a few times. The chain is built from TRBV14 and TRBJ2-7; D ambiguous. V dropped 2 bases and J dropped 3 bases, with 11 bases sitting between them. Germline CDR1 is SGHDN and CDR2 is FVKESK. The CDR3 covers 14 residues. The CDR3 nucleotides are TGTGCCAGCAGCCAATGGAACAATTTCTACGAGCAGTACTTC. Translated: CASSQWNNFYEQYF.

This clonotype has ten or more counts. The rearrangement links TRBV10-3 to TRBJ2-1; the match to TRBD2 covers 10 bases. The V and J ends lost 0 bases and 0 bases, in that order; junction bases with no gene match: 2. The length of the CDR3 is 17 residues. The V gene's germline CDR1 is ENHRY and CDR2 SYGVKD. CDR3 in DNA: TGTGCCATCAGTGAGTCTAGCGGGGGGAGCTCCTACAATGAGCAGTTCTTC. It specifies CAISESSGGSSYNEQFF.

This clonotype was found many times. The rearrangement links TRBV6-1 to TRBJ1-4, with 9 bases that match TRBD1. From germline, CDR1 is MNHNS and CDR2 SASEGT. CDR3 size: 17 residues. V trimming: 5 bases; J trimming: 2 bases; junction bases outside the gene matches: 9. CDR3 sequence reads: CASSPAGQGSTNEKLFF. The CDR3 DNA reads TGTGCCAGCAGTCCGGCGGGACAGGGATCGACTAATGAAAAACTGTTTTTT.

This clonotype has more than one count but fewer than ten. The genes are TRBV2 and TRBJ2-1; 8 nucleotides align to TRBD2. The CDR3 length is 14 residues. Germline V gene lookup returns CDR1 SNHLY and CDR2 FYNNEI. The V and J ends lost 8 bases and 2 bases, in that order; junction bases with no gene match: 5. The DNA for the CDR3 is TGTGCCAGCGGGACTAGGGGAACCTACAATGAGCAGTTCTTC. This sequence encodes CASGTRGTYNEQFF. Supplemented by reference TRBV2 and TRBJ2-1, the full variable domain reads EPEVTQTPSHQVTQMGQEVILRCVPISNHLYFYWYRQILGQKVEFLVSFYNNEISEKSEIFDDQFSVERPDGSNFTLKIRSTKLEDSAMYFCASGTRGTYNEQFFGPGTRLTVL.

The sample holds many counts of this clonotype. The J gene is TRBJ1-2, the V gene TRBV18; 7 bases line up with TRBD1. CDR1 and CDR2 (germline): KGHSH, LQKENI. CDR3 length equals 13 residues. The junction had 7 bases not matched to a gene; V was cut back by 4 bases and J by 8 bases. In DNA form, the CDR3 reads TGTGCCAGCTCACGACAGGGTTCTCGGGGCTACACCTTC. This translates into CASSRQGSRGYTF.

Ten or more counts support this clonotype. J is TRBJ2-5 and V is TRBV7-9; no firm D call. The V and J ends lost 7 bases and 4 bases respectively, with 16 bases between them. This CDR3 is built from 14 residues. Germline CDR1 and CDR2: SEHNR and FQNEAQ (reference sequence). For the CDR3, the DNA is TGTGCCAGCACCACTTCCAATACCCTAGAGACCCAGTACTTC. Amino acid sequence: CASTTSNTLETQYF.

Points on this clonotype: This may come from a read error, since a much larger clone is one base off. The gene calls are TRBV2 and TRBJ2-4; 8 bases are shared with TRBD1. Germline-derived CDR1 and CDR2 are SNHLY and FYNNEI. This CDR3 comprises 16 residues. J was trimmed by 3 bases and V by 4 bases; bases with no gene match: 8. CDR3 DNA: TGTGCCAGCAGTGGACAGGGGAGCCTAGGCAAAAACATTCAGTACTTC. This codes for CASSGQGSLGKNIQYF.

Details on this clonotype: A much larger clone lies a single base off, so this may be a read error. The chain couples TRBV18 to TRBJ2-1, with D tentatively TRBD2 (6 bases). The CDR3 loop spans 19 amino acids. Germline assignment: CDR1 KGHSH and CDR2 LQKENI. The CDR3 region has the DNA TGTGCCAGCTCACCAATGGACTATGATCCCCGTGACTCCTACAATGAGCCGTTCTTC. Translation: CASSPMDYDPRDSYNEPFF.

V is TRBV18 and J is TRBJ2-1; D possibly corresponds to TRBD2 (5 bases). The V and J ends lost 6 bases and 4 bases respectively, with 16 bases between them. Germline V gives CDR1 KGHSH, CDR2 LQKENI. This CDR3 is 15 amino acids long. CDR3 DNA: TGTGCCAGCTCCCCCCTAGCTACCTTTTACAATGAGCAGTTCTTC. The encoded protein is CASSPLATFYNEQFF.

This clonotype was recorded at least ten times. This rearrangement joins TRBV3-1 to TRBJ2-5; D could derive from TRBD1 or TRBD2 (5 bases each). V lost 1 base to trimming and J lost 1 base, with 10 bases between them. The CDR3 runs to 15 residues. Germline V gene data show CDR1 as LGHDT and CDR2 as YNNKEL (reference sequence). The DNA of the CDR3 is TGTGCCAGCAGCCAAGTGGGGGTACTCCAAGAGACCCAGTACTTC. Its protein product is CASSQVGVLQETQYF.

This clonotype was detected ten times or more. This sequence joins TRBV7-3 and TRBJ2-3; 12 bases are shared with TRBD1. The CDR3 sequence is 16 residues long. J was trimmed by 6 bases and V by 2 bases; bases with no gene match: 6. Germline V CDR1 and CDR2: SGHTA, FQGTGA. This chain's CDR3 is CASSLVGTGGDDTQYF. The CDR3 DNA sequence: TGTGCCAGCAGCTTAGTGGGGACAGGGGGCGACGATACGCAGTATTTT.

This clonotype was seen at least ten times. The J gene is TRBJ1-2, the V gene TRBV9, with 8 bases fitting TRBD1. Germline-derived CDR1 and CDR2 are SGDLS and YYNGEE. The CDR3 covers 14 residues. The junction had 6 bases not matched to a gene; V was cut back by 0 bases and J by 8 bases. CDR3 residues: CASSVDQGARGYTF. In DNA form, the CDR3 reads TGTGCCAGCAGCGTAGACCAGGGGGCGCGGGGCTACACCTTC.